The entry that follows covers one T cell receptor beta chain sequence. The antigen remains unidentified. Template for every sorted-subset replicate PCR totaled around 200 ng DNA, some 30,000 T cell genomes. TCRdb keeps only in-frame clones here, not all; method: immunoSEQ multiplex PCR. The table shows a few million clones, with more than 80% occurring only once. This entry belongs to a study of shared clonotypes between healthy human individuals. Across the whole study: For every donor, three CD4 naive, three CD4 memory, two CD8 naive and one CD8 memory plates were used.

Germline CDR1 and CDR2: MNHNY and SVGAGI (reference sequence). Trimming took 2 bases from V and 4 from J, leaving 15 bases between them. The CDR3 contains 16 residues. General study points: Around 5% of naive CD4 clonotypes were common to a handful of donors. Compared with clonotypes that all four donors shared, non-shared clonotypes had lower generation probabilities.

The source is a man in his late teens or twenties in good health. Some clones in this sample may be carry-over from other donors' samples. J is TRBJ1-5 and V is TRBV6-6, with D possibly TRBD1 on 5 matching bases. Material for sequencing was naive CD4+ T cells from PBMCs. The subset denotes: CD45RA+ positively selected. The DNA of the CDR3 is TGTGCCAGCAGTTACGGGACTCCCGTGGAAAATCAGCCCCAGCATTTT. Amino acids: CASSYGTPVENQPQHF.